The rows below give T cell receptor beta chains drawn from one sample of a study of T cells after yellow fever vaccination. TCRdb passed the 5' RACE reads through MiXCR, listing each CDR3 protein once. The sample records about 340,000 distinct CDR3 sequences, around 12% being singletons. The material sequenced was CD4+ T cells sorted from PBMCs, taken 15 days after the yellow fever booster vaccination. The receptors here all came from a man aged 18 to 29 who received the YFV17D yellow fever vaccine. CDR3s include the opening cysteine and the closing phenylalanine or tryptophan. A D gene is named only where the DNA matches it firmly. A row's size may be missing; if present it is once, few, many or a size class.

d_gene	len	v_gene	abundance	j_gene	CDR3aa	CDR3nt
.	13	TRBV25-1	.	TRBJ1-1	CASSEDSYTEAFF	TGTGCCAGCAGTGAGGACAGCTACACTGAAGCTTTCTTT
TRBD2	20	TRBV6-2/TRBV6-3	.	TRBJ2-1	CASSPLGLAGPISSYNEQFF	TGTGCCAGCAGTCCCCTCGGGCTAGCGGGCCCTATTAGCTCCTACAATGAGCAGTTCTTC
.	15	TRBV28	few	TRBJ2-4	CAVGGGRWTKNIQYF	TGTGCTGTTGGAGGGGGAAGGTGGACCAAAAACATTCAGTACTTC
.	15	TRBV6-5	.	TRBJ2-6	CASSYSASGANVLTF	TGTGCCAGCAGTTACTCGGCCTCTGGGGCCAACGTCCTGACTTTC
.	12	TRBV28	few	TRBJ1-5	CASSSPTATQHF	TGTGCCAGCAGTTCCCCGACAGCAACCCAGCATTTT
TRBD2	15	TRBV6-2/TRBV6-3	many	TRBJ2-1	CASSPLAGNNNEQFF	TGTGCCAGCAGTCCCCTAGCGGGGAATAACAATGAGCAGTTCTTC
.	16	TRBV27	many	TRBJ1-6	CASSLLGSSYNSPLHF	TGTGCCAGCAGTTTATTGGGGAGCTCCTATAATTCACCCCTCCACTTT
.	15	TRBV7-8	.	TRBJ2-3	CASSLAREGTDTQYF	TGTGCCAGCAGCTTAGCCAGGGAGGGCACAGATACGCAGTATTTT
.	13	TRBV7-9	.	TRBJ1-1	CASSFMEGTEAFF	TGTGCCAGCAGCTTTATGGAGGGGACTGAGGCTTTCTTT
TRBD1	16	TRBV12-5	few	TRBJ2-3	CASARTGGEGTDTQYF	TGTGCTAGTGCCAGGACAGGGGGCGAGGGCACAGATACGCAGTATTTT
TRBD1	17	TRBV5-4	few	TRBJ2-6	CASSLRDRSSGANVLTF	TGTGCCAGCAGCTTGAGGGACAGGAGCTCTGGGGCCAACGTCCTGACTTTC
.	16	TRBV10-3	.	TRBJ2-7	CAIDPIRDTQTYEQYF	TGTGCCATCGACCCTATCCGGGACACCCAGACCTACGAGCAGTACTTC
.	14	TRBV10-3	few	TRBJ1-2	CAISGLMGVEGYTF	TGTGCCATCAGTGGGCTCATGGGCGTAGAAGGCTACACCTTC
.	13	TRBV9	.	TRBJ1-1	CASRRQPNTEAFF	TGTGCCAGCAGAAGACAGCCGAACACTGAAGCTTTCTTT
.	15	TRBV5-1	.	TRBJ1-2	CASSSAADAVYGYTF	TGCGCCAGCAGCTCTGCCGCGGACGCCGTCTATGGCTACACCTTC
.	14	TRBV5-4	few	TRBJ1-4	CASSLDLRGEKLFF	TGTGCCAGCAGCTTAGACTTAAGGGGGGAAAAACTGTTTTTT
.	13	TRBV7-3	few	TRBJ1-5	CASSLKPNQPQHF	TGTGCCAGCAGCTTAAAACCTAATCAGCCCCAGCATTTT
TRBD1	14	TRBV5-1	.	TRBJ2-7	CASSRQTGQAEQYF	TGCGCCAGCAGCCGCCAAACGGGACAGGCCGAGCAGTACTTC
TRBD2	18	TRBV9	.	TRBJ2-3	CASSVALAGVSGTDTQYF	TGTGCCAGCAGCGTAGCTCTAGCGGGGGTTTCTGGCACAGATACGCAGTATTTT
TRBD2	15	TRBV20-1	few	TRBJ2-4	CSAREGSGGKNIQYF	TGCAGTGCTAGAGAGGGGAGCGGGGGGAAAAACATTCAGTACTTC
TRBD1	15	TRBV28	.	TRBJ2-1	CASSGAGTGNNEQFF	TGTGCCAGCAGTGGAGCCGGGACAGGTAACAATGAGCAGTTCTTC
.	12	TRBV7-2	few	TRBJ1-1	CASSDRTGKAFF	TGTGCCAGCAGCGACAGGACTGGTAAAGCTTTCTTT
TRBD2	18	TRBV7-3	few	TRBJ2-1	CASSPTALGGGRYNEQFF	TGTGCCAGCAGCCCAACGGCCCTTGGGGGGGGTCGATACAATGAGCAGTTCTTC
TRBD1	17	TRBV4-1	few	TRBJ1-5	CASSQGPLDRGNQPQHF	TGCGCCAGCAGCCAAGGCCCCCTGGACAGGGGCAATCAGCCCCAGCATTTT
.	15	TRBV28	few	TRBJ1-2	CASSLPPGTLYGYTF	TGTGCCAGCAGCCTCCCCCCCGGGACCCTGTATGGCTACACCTTC
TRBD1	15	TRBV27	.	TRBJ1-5	CASSPRQGRDSLQHF	TGTGCCAGCAGTCCGCGACAGGGGCGAGATTCCCTACAGCATTTT
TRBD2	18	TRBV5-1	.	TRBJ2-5	CASRLAASGGARQETQYF	TGCGCCAGCAGACTTGCAGCTAGCGGGGGGGCCAGACAAGAGACCCAGTACTTC
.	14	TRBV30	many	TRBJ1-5	CAWTEGAGNQPQHF	TGTGCCTGGACGGAGGGCGCGGGCAATCAGCCCCAGCATTTT
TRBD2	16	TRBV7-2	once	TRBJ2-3	CASSLAVAGGTDTQYF	TGTGCCAGCAGCTTAGCGGTGGCGGGGGGCACAGATACGCAGTATTTT
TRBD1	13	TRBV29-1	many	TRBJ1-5	CSVGQGSNQPQHF	TGCAGCGTCGGACAGGGAAGCAATCAGCCCCAGCATTTT
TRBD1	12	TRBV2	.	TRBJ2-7	CASSGQAHEQYF	TGTGCCAGCAGCGGACAGGCCCACGAGCAGTACTTC
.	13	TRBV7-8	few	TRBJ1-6	CASSLGRVSPLHF	TGTGCCAGCAGCTTAGGCAGGGTTTCACCCCTCCACTTT
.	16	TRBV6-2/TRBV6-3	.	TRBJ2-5	CASTSLGYSGRETQYF	TGTGCCAGCACCTCCCTCGGGTATAGCGGACGTGAGACCCAGTACTTC
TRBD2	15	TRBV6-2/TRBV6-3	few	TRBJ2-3	CASVLTGGSTDTQYF	TGTGCCAGCGTTCTCACCGGGGGGAGCACAGATACGCAGTATTTT
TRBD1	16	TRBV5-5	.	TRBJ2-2	CASSLEIGQGAGELFF	TGTGCCAGCAGCTTGGAAATCGGACAGGGCGCCGGGGAGCTGTTTTTT
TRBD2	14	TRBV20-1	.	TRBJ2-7	CSARLAGGRYEQYF	TGCAGTGCTAGGTTAGCGGGGGGGCGGTACGAGCAGTACTTC
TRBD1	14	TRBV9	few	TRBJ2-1	CASSARTGTHEQFF	TGTGCCAGCAGCGCCCGGACAGGGACCCATGAGCAGTTCTTC
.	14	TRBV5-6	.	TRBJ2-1	CASSLVTTDNEQFF	TGTGCCAGCAGCTTAGTGACAACTGACAATGAGCAGTTCTTC
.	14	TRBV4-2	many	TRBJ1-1	CASSQGPADTEAFF	TGTGCCAGCAGCCAAGGACCGGCAGACACTGAAGCTTTCTTT
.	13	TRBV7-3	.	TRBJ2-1	CASCQGGRSEQFF	TGTGCCAGCTGTCAGGGGGGCCGTAGTGAGCAGTTCTTC